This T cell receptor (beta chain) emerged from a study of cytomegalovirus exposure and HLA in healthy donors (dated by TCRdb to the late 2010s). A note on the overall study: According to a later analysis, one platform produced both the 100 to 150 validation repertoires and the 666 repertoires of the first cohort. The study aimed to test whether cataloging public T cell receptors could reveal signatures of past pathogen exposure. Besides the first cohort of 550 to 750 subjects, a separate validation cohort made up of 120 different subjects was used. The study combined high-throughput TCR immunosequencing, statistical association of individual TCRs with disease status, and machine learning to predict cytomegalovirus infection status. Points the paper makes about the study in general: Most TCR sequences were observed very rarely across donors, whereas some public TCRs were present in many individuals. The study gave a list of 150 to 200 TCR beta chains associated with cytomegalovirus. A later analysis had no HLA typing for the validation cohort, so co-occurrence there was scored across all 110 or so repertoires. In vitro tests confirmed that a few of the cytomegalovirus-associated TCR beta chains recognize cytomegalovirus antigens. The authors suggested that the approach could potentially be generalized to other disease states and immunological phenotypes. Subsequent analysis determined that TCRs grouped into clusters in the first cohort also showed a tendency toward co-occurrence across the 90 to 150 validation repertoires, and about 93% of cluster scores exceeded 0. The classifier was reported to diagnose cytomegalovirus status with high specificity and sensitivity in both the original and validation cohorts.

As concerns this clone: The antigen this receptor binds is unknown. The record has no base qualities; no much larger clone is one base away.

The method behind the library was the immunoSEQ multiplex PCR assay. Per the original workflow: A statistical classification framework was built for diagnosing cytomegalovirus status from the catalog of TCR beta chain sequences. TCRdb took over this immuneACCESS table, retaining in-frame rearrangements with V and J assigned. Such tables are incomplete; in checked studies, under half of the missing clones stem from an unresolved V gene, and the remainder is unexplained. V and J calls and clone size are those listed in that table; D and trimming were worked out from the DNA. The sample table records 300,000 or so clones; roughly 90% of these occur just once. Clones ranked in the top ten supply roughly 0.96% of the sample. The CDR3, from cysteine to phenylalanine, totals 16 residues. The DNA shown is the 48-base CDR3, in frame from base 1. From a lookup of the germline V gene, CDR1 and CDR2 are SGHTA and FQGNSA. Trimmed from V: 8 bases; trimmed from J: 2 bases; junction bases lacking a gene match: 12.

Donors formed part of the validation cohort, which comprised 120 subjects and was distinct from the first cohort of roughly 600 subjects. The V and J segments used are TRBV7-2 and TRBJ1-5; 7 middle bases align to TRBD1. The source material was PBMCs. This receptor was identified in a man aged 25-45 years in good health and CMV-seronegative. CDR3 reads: CASSQGGGAGNQPQHF. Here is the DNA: TGTGCCAGCTCCCAAGGAGGGGGCGCCGGCAATCAGCCCCAGCATTTT.